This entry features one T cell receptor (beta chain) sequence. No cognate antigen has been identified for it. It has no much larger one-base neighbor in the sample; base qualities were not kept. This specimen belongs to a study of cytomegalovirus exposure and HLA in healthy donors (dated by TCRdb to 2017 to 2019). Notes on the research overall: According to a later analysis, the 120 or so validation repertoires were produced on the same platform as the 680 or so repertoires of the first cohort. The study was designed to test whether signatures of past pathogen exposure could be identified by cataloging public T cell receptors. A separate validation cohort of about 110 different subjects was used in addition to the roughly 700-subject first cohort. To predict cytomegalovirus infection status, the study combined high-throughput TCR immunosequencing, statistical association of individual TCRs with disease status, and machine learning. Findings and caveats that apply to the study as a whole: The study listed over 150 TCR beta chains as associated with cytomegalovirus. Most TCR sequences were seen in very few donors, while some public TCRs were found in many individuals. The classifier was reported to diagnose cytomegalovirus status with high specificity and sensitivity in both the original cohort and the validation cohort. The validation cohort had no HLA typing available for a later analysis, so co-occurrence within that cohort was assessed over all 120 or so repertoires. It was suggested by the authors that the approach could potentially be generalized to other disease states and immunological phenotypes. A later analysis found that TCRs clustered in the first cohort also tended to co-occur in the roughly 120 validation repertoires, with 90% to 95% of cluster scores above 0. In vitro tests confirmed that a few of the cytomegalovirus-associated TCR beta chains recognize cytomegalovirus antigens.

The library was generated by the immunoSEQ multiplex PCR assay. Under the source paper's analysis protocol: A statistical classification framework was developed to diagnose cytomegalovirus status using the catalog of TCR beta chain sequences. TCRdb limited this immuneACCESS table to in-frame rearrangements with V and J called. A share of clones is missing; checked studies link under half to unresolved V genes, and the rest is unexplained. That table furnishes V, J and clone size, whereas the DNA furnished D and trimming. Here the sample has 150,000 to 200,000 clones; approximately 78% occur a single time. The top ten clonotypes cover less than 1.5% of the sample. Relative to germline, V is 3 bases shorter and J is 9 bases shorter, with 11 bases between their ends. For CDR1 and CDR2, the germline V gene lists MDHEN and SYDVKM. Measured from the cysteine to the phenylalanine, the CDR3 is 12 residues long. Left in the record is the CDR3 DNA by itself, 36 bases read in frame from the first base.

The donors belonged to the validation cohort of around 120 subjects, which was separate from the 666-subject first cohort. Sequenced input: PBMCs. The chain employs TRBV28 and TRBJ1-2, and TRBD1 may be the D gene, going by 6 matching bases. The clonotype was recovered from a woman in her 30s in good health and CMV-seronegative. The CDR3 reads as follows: CASSFATGRYTF. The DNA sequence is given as TGTGCCAGCAGTTTCGCGACAGGACGCTACACCTTC.